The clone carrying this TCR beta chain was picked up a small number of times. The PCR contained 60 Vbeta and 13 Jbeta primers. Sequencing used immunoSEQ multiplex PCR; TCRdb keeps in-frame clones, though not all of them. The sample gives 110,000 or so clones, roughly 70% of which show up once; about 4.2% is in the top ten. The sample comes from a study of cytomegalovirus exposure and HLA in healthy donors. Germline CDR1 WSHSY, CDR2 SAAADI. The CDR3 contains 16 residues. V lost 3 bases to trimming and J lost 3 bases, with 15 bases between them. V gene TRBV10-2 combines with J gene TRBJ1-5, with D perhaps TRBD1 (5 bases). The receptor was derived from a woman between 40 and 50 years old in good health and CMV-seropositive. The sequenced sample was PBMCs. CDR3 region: CASSDRPDSFNQPQHF. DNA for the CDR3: TGCGCCAGCAGTGATCGCCCCGACAGTTTCAATCAGCCCCAGCATTTT.